This TCR beta chain was found in a study of T cells after yellow fever vaccination. About this clonotype itself: The antigen is not known.

TCRdb reanalysed the 5' RACE reads using MiXCR and keeps one entry per CDR3 protein. The table has a few hundred thousand distinct CDR3 sequences, 18% seen once. Findings and caveats of the study: Most clones from primary vaccination were detected again post-booster (roughly 96% CD4, about 88% CD8). Although most clonotypes did not, a small share appeared in both CD4 and CD8 compartments.

The TCR was taken from a man aged 18-30 years who received the YFV17D yellow fever vaccine. The material was PBMCs, obtained before the yellow fever booster vaccination.

The CDR3 DNA follows: TGTGCCAGCACTCCGTATGTTCGTGAGACCCAGTACTTC. Translation gives CASTPYVRETQYF. This chain uses TRBV7-2 with TRBJ2-5; no clear D. V was clipped by 7 bases and J by 5 bases, with 14 bases between them. Per the germline V gene, CDR1 is SGHTA and CDR2 is FQGNSA. The CDR3 extends over 13 amino acids.